These 10 T cell receptor beta chains originate from one sample sequenced in a study of cytomegalovirus exposure and HLA in healthy donors. Primers: 60 Vbeta forward and 13 Jbeta reverse. Assay used: immunoSEQ multiplex PCR; TCRdb lists only in-frame clones, some missing. The data contain approximately 140,000 clones, around 77% of them singletons. Sequencing used PBMCs. These receptors came from a middle-aged woman in good health and CMV-seropositive.

There are a few counts of this clone. The rearrangement links TRBV5-5 to TRBJ1-1; D remains ambiguous. The CDR3 is made up of 11 amino acids. Trimming removed 3 bases at V and 6 bases at J, with 6 bases between. Per germline, CDR1 SGHKS and CDR2 YYEKEE (reference sequence). This CDR3 reads CASSWASEAFF. The CDR3, as DNA: TGTGCCAGCAGCTGGGCGTCTGAAGCTTTCTTT.

The chain uses TRBV7-9 and TRBJ2-1; the match to TRBD2 covers 12 bases. Germline V gives CDR1 SEHNR, CDR2 FQNEAQ (reference sequence). The CDR3 runs 15 residues. V shed 1 base, J shed 7 bases, and the junction held 2 bases outside the gene matches. CDR3 region: CASSLGLAGVNEQFF. The CDR3 DNA reads as TGTGCCAGCAGCTTAGGACTAGCGGGGGTTAATGAGCAGTTCTTC.

V and J are TRBV7-6 and TRBJ2-2; 8 bases agree with TRBD2. Germline-derived CDR1 and CDR2 are SGHVS and FNYEAQ. The CDR3 spans 16 residues. V lost 1 base to trimming and J lost 7 bases; unmatched junction nucleotides: 8. The CDR3 sequence is CASSLVSERGYGELFF. The DNA for the CDR3 is TGTGCCAGCAGCTTAGTTTCGGAGCGGGGGTACGGGGAGCTGTTTTTT.

In DNA, the CDR3 is TGTGCCGGCGGGGACAGCCCCGGGGAGCTGTTTTTT. Its translation: CAGGDSPGELFF. The rearrangement joins TRBV6-5 to TRBJ2-2; a possible D gene is TRBD1 (7 bases). The CDR3 consists of 12 residues. CDR1 is MNHEY and CDR2 is SVGAGI in the germline V gene. V was cut by 11 bases and J by 6 bases, with 13 bases left in between.

The chain carries TRBV4-2 and TRBJ2-6; 10 bases line up with TRBD2. The CDR3 sequence is 18 residues long. After removal of 4 bases from V and 1 base from J, the junction contained 7 bases not matched to a gene. Per germline, CDR1 LGHNA and CDR2 YNFKEQ. The CDR3 reads CASSLEAGGLSGANVLTF. CDR3 DNA sequence: TGTGCCAGCAGCCTAGAAGCGGGGGGGCTGTCTGGGGCCAACGTCCTGACTTTC.

V usage is TRBV14 and J usage is TRBJ1-2; TRBD1 matches at 7 bases. Trimming removed 6 bases from V and 4 bases from J; junction bases left unmatched: 5. The CDR3 totals 13 residues. CDR1 and CDR2 (germline): SGHDN, FVKESK. The CDR3 is CASRKTGVYGYTF. CDR3 coding DNA: TGTGCCAGCAGAAAAACAGGGGTCTATGGCTACACCTTC.

This rearrangement joins TRBV19 to TRBJ1-1; D unclear. The CDR3 length is 13 residues. CDR1 and CDR2 from the germline V gene are LNHDA and SQIVND (reference sequence). V was clipped by 4 bases and J by 4 bases, with 10 bases between them. The CDR3 loop reads CASSTPPGTEAFF. The CDR3 DNA follows: TGTGCCAGTAGTACCCCCCCCGGCACTGAAGCTTTCTTT.

The V call is TRBV19, the J call TRBJ1-2, with TRBD1 matching 8 bases. Looked up from germline, CDR1 is LNHDA and CDR2 is SQIVND (reference sequence). CDR3 length equals 17 residues. The junction had 13 bases not matched to a gene; V was cut back by 0 bases and J by 7 bases. For the CDR3, the DNA is TGTGCCAGTAGTATAGATCATAGGACAGGGAAGAGGAGTGGCTACACCTTC. It is translated as CASSIDHRTGKRSGYTF.

The chain employs TRBV4-1 and TRBJ2-7, with D tentatively TRBD1 (5 bases). This CDR3 contains 13 residues. Trimming pared 3 bases from V and 6 bases from J, leaving 12 bases between. The germline V gene has CDR1 MGHRA and CDR2 YSYEKL. In DNA, the CDR3 is TGCGCCAGCAGCCATCAGGGTGTGGGCGAGCAGTACTTC. It yields the protein CASSHQGVGEQYF.

This chain links TRBV5-1 with TRBJ2-7; 7 bases line up with TRBD2. The CDR3 covers 14 residues. The germline gives CDR1 SGHRS, CDR2 YFSETQ. V shed 7 bases, J shed 4 bases, and the junction held 11 bases outside the gene matches. The CDR3 DNA is TGCGCCAGCGGACCCTGGGGGGGTTCGTACGAGCAGTACTTC. Translation gives CASGPWGGSYEQYF.